What follows describes a single T cell receptor (beta chain). A single count supports this clone. Its antigen is still unknown. Per-nucleotide qualities are absent, and no much larger clonotype sits a single base away. The source of the sample is a study of blood T cell repertoires in COVID-19 (dated by TCRdb to about 2020). Regarding the complete study: Collaborator samples came from the United States, Italy and Spain and covered acute and convalescent phases of COVID-19. A de-identified subject ID, COVID-19 status, age in years and sex were almost always included in the sample metadata. The material from the prospective study consisted of cDNA or gDNA derived from T cells, B-cell-depleted T cells, or PBMCs. Deeply sampled blood TCRbeta repertoires from subjects exposed to, actively infected with, or recovered from COVID-19 were included in the dataset. The repertoires were made available in a free public database intended to serve as a resource for research on the immune response to SARS-CoV-2. Samples came from the ongoing ImmuneRACE study (first 160 participants) plus 1,254 subjects from 6 global collaborators. Where available, HLA class I and class II types were obtained from metadata supplied by the sample provider rather than from assay-based typing.

V lost 7 bases and J lost 6 bases; the stretch between them is 15 bases long. Sequences SQVTM (CDR1) and ANQGSEA (CDR2) are obtained from the germline V gene. The CDR3 contains 12 residues, cysteine and phenylalanine counted. Only the CDR3 DNA is retained, 36 bases long and in frame from the first base. TCRbeta CDR3 regions were amplified from genomic DNA using the immunoSEQ Assay, a bias-controlled multiplex PCR. The published analysis was carried out like this. The number of nucleated cells in each sample was estimated by amplification of reference gene primers within the assay. Sequence reads were collapsed and filtered to measure the absolute abundance of every unique TCRbeta CDR3 rearrangement. For each sample, productive Simpson clonality was calculated as the square root of Simpson's diversity index over productive rearrangements. Held by TCRdb, this immuneACCESS table contains in-frame sequences only and omits some clones. Under half of the omission traces to an unresolved V gene where checked; the cause of the rest is unknown. That table supplies the V and J calls and clone size; D and trimming were determined from the DNA. This sample gives some 100,000 clones in total; around 88% of them show up just once. The ten largest clones add up to around 2.1% of the sample.

One collaborating source in Seattle enrolled patients while the patients were actively infected and followed the patients over time throughout the course of disease. Collaborating institutions collected whole blood in K2EDTA tubes following their own protocols. For TCRbeta analysis, collaborator samples were shipped as frozen whole blood, as isolated PBMCs, or as DNA extracted from either sample type. Results and caveats for the whole study, not just this receptor: The amount of clinical and demographic metadata varied by source and participant and was provided uncurated.

Sequences were obtained from peripheral blood. The sequence links TRBV29-1 to TRBJ1-2, with the D gene not clear enough to name. The clonotype comes from a man aged 50 or older with COVID-19, enrolled during active disease. The DNA sequence is as follows: TGCAGCGACCACTGGGAGCGTGATGGCTACACCTTC. It specifies CSDHWERDGYTF.